This TCR beta chain stems from a study of regulatory T cells in long-lasting Graves disease. This clonotype was found many times. The antigen is not known. Assembly of TCR beta libraries relied on iRepertoire HTBI primers together with Arm-PCR of CDR3 regions. Using its own MiXCR run on the multiplex PCR reads, TCRdb lists one record per CDR3 protein. The table has about 320,000 distinct CDR3 sequences, roughly 18% seen once. The time point: newly diagnosed GD, antithyroid drugs for less than 3 months. PBMC RNA was the source of the TCR library. The CDR3 extends over 14 amino acids. V dropped 4 bases and J dropped 3; count of bases not matched to a gene: 1. Germline-derived CDR1 and CDR2 are SGDLS and YYNGEE. Study observations and caveats: Newly diagnosed Graves' patients had higher TCR diversity than persistent ones. Persistent disease preferred TRBV28, TRBJ1-2 and TRBJ2-5; new disease, TRBV20-1 and TRBJ2-1. In persistent patients, shared public clonotypes (under 3,000) outnumbered those in new patients (about 890).

This receptor was obtained from a female donor with Graves disease. This material consisted of peripheral blood mononuclear cells (PBMCs), taken at new diagnosis, from a patient treated with antithyroid drugs. J is TRBJ1-6 and V is TRBV9; 7 positions agree with TRBD1. The CDR3 here is CASSPGGYNSPLHF. CDR3 sequence (DNA): TGTGCCAGCAGCCCAGGGGGCTATAATTCACCCCTCCACTTT.